This note documents a single T cell receptor (beta chain) sequence. The antigen remains undetermined. Other DNA sequences within the sample encode an identical CDR3. The CDR3 has 13 residues. Trimming took off 2 bases at V and 3 bases at J, with 6 bases between the two ends. The germline V gene has CDR1 SGHRS and CDR2 YFSETQ. Clones were read by immunoSEQ multiplex PCR, and TCRdb kept only the in-frame ones, dropping some. The profile shows fewer than 90,000 clones, approximately 91% of them singletons. The sample belongs to a study of T cell responses to AZD1222 COVID-19 vaccine. Findings and limits, study-wide: Regions left unmutated in variants are reportedly the target of nearly half of spike-specific TCRs. At baseline, seropositivity was found in only 6 or 7 AZD1222 recipients.

V and J are TRBV5-1 and TRBJ2-1; D is unresolved. The sequences come from peripheral blood, collected 28 days after the second AZD1222 dose. This receptor was taken from an adult who received the AZD1222 COVID-19 vaccine. Here the CDR3 reads CASSLTDYNEQFF. CDR3 DNA: TGCGCCAGCAGCTTAACAGACTACAATGAGCAGTTCTTC.